Below are 13 T cell receptor beta chains sequenced from a single sample in a study of blood T cell repertoires in COVID-19. TCRdb's copy holds only in-frame clones and misses some; the assay was immunoSEQ multiplex PCR. The table records around 220,000 clones, 85% to 95% of them present only once. The material sequenced was PBMCs or T cells enriched from blood (not recorded which). Receptor source: a woman between 18 and 29 years old who had recovered from COVID-19.

The rearrangement uses TRBV5-1 and TRBJ2-7; 8 nucleotides agree with TRBD1. The J segment lost 7 bases and the V segment lost 2 bases, leaving 5 bases of the junction unmatched. Germline lookup yields CDR1 SGHRS and CDR2 YFSETQ. CDR3 length: 13 residues. CDR3 sequence: CASSFQGAGEQYF. CDR3 sequence (DNA): TGCGCCAGCAGCTTTCAGGGGGCGGGAGAGCAGTACTTC.

The V gene is TRBV28, the J gene TRBJ1-3; 7 bases line up with TRBD1. With 5 bases clipped from V and 4 bases from J, the junction kept 14 bases outside the gene matches. The CDR3 has 17 residues. CDR1 MDHEN and CDR2 SYDVKM come from the germline V gene. This CDR3 reads CASSATPGGLGGNTIYF. The CDR3 region has the DNA TGTGCCAGCAGTGCCACTCCAGGGGGTTTGGGAGGAAACACCATATATTTT.

V gene TRBV13 combines with J gene TRBJ1-2; possible D gene TRBD1, 6 bases. The V gene lost 7 bases and the J gene lost 6 bases, with 18 bases spanning the gap. This CDR3 region has 14 residues. Germline V gene data show CDR1 as PRHDT and CDR2 as FYEKMQ (reference sequence). In DNA form, the CDR3 reads TGTGCCAGCAACATAGCACAGGGACGAGATGGCTACACCTTC. Protein sequence: CASNIAQGRDGYTF.

The chain is built from TRBV3-1 (or the pseudogene TRBV3-2) and TRBJ2-7; TRBD2 aligns across 14 bases. After removal of 1 base from V and 1 base from J, the junction contained 6 bases not matched to a gene. In germline, CDR1 is LGHDT, CDR2 YNNKEL (reference sequence). The CDR3 has 18 residues. The CDR3 DNA reads TGTGCCAGCAGCCAAGGCGGGACTAGCGGGAGTAGTTCCTACGAGCAGTACTTC. It is translated as CASSQGGTSGSSSYEQYF.

The CDR3 DNA follows: TGTGCCAGCTCAGGACTGACAGGGGCGAACACTGAAGCTTTCTTT. As protein: CASSGLTGANTEAFF. The gene calls are TRBV18 and TRBJ1-1; 8 bases align to TRBD1. Germline lookup yields CDR1 KGHSH and CDR2 LQKENI. J lost 1 base, V lost 5 bases, and 6 bases had no gene match. This CDR3 is built from 15 residues.

The genes are TRBV2 and TRBJ1-1; D is uncertain. The length of the CDR3 is 14 residues. Germline V CDR1 and CDR2: SNHLY, FYNNEI. V was clipped by 6 bases and J by 2 bases, with 13 bases between them. CDR3 in amino acids: CASSSGSYNTEAFF. The CDR3, as DNA: TGTGCCAGCAGCAGTGGGAGCTACAACACTGAAGCTTTCTTT.

This sequence joins TRBV5-1 and TRBJ1-1, with a weak D call TRBD1 (6 bases). Germline V gene lookup returns CDR1 SGHRS and CDR2 YFSETQ. Between the trimmed V and J ends, which lost 4 bases and 11 bases, there was a span of 21 bases. This CDR3 contains 14 residues. CDR3: CASSPAGAAGGAFF. The CDR3 bases are TGCGCCAGCAGCCCGGCGGGGGCAGCAGGTGGTGCTTTCTTT.

The chain employs TRBV6-2 or TRBV6-3 and TRBJ1-5; D uncertain. V dropped 6 bases and J dropped 6 bases, with 18 bases sitting between them. Germline V gene sequence: CDR1 MNHEY, CDR2 SVGEGT. This CDR3 region has 15 residues. The CDR3 loop reads CASSPEGEVSQPQHF. The DNA for the CDR3 is TGTGCCAGCAGCCCTGAGGGTGAGGTCAGTCAGCCCCAGCATTTT.

The J gene is TRBJ2-1, the V gene TRBV27, with 7 nucleotides matching TRBD1. The CDR3 consists of 13 residues. The V gene's germline CDR1 is MNHEY and CDR2 SMNVEV (reference sequence). J gave up 7 bases and V 5 bases, and 5 bases lay outside the gene matches. The CDR3 region is CASSRQGKNEQFF. The CDR3 DNA reads TGTGCCAGCAGTAGACAGGGTAAGAATGAGCAGTTCTTC.

The chain carries TRBV3-1 (or the pseudogene TRBV3-2) and TRBJ2-7; 9 bases are shared with TRBD1. This CDR3 region has 16 residues. J was trimmed by 3 bases and V by 4 bases; bases with no gene match: 10. Germline V gene data show CDR1 as LGHDT and CDR2 as YNNKEL (reference sequence). CDR3 DNA sequence: TGTGCCAGCAGCCTATCCTCTCGGGACAGGGTCTACGAGCAGTACTTC. Translating gives CASSLSSRDRVYEQYF.

This rearrangement joins TRBV6-5 to TRBJ2-7; 12 bases map to TRBD1. Looked up from germline, CDR1 is MNHEY and CDR2 is SVGAGI. This CDR3 spans 13 amino acids. V lost 8 bases to trimming and J lost 7 bases; unmatched junction nucleotides: 6. The CDR3 bases are TGTGCCAGCGGATGGGACAGGGGGCGAGAGCAGTACTTC. It codes for CASGWDRGREQYF.

The rearrangement uses TRBV6-5 and TRBJ1-6; no firm D call. Trimming cost V 0 bases and J 7 bases, with 13 bases left between them. CDR3 length: 16 residues. Germline V gene sequence: CDR1 MNHEY, CDR2 SVGAGI. This chain's CDR3 is CASSYSTGYKNSPLHF. The CDR3 DNA reads as TGTGCCAGCAGTTACTCGACTGGGTATAAGAATTCACCCCTCCACTTT.

The V and J genes are TRBV28 and TRBJ1-6, with 8 bases aligning to TRBD1. V lost 4 bases to trimming and J lost 14 bases; unmatched junction nucleotides: 10. The CDR3 spans 14 residues. Germline lookup yields CDR1 MDHEN and CDR2 SYDVKM. The CDR3 protein is CASSSPGQGGSLHF. CDR3 sequence (DNA): TGTGCCAGCAGTTCCCCTGGACAGGGCGGGTCCCTCCACTTT.